A single sample is the source of the 17 T cell receptor beta chains below, sequenced in a study of radiotherapy plus CTLA-4 blockade in lung cancer. Measured with immunoSEQ multiplex PCR; TCRdb has only the in-frame clones, and not every one. The sample lists tens of thousands of clones, roughly 81% seen once, with approximately 4.8% in the top ten. The sequencing used peripheral blood, collected from a patient treated with radiotherapy plus ipilimumab. The receptors come from a human donor with non-small cell lung cancer whose response to radiotherapy plus ipilimumab could not be evaluated.

This clone came up once. The rearrangement links TRBV19 to TRBJ1-2; possible D gene TRBD1, 6 bases. Trimming removed 6 bases at V and 0 bases at J, with 14 bases between. Looked up from germline, CDR1 is LNHDA and CDR2 is SQIVND (reference sequence). The CDR3 loop spans 15 amino acids. The CDR3 spells CASSHTGFTNYGYTF. DNA of the CDR3: TGTGCCAGTAGCCATACAGGGTTCACTAACTATGGCTACACCTTC.

This clone was observed once. The chain uses TRBV2 and TRBJ2-1; 10 bases are shared with TRBD1. This CDR3 is 16 amino acids long. Germline CDR1 is SNHLY and CDR2 is FYNNEI. V lost 6 bases to trimming and J lost 7 bases; unmatched junction nucleotides: 12. The chain's CDR3 is CASSLPTGGAKNEQFF. The CDR3 bases are TGTGCCAGCAGCCTCCCGACAGGGGGCGCGAAGAATGAGCAGTTCTTC.

This sequence joins TRBV6-5 and TRBJ1-1; TRBD1 matches at 7 bases. Trimming cost V 6 bases and J 6 bases; bases outside gene matches: 10. Germline V gene lookup returns CDR1 MNHEY and CDR2 SVGAGI. The CDR3 spans 14 residues. CDR3 residues: CASSPDRVLAEAFF. The CDR3 DNA reads TGTGCCAGCAGCCCCGACAGGGTGTTGGCTGAAGCTTTCTTT.

The chain carries TRBV4-3 and TRBJ2-2; 12 bases line up with TRBD2. Trimming took 4 bases from V and 4 from J; bases not matched to a gene: 4. The CDR3 length is 16 residues. Germline V CDR1 and CDR2: LGHNA, YSLEER. In DNA form, the CDR3 reads TGCGCCAGCAGCCCCGGGACTAGCGGGTTCACCGGGGAGCTGTTTTTT. It yields the protein CASSPGTSGFTGELFF.

This rearrangement joins TRBV4-1 to TRBJ2-7; 9 bases map to TRBD2. CDR3 length: 17 amino acids. The germline V gene encodes CDR1 MGHRA and CDR2 YSYEKL. V trimming: 4 bases; J trimming: 4 bases; junction bases outside the gene matches: 14. This CDR3 is CASSLLPGLASGYEQYF. The CDR3 DNA reads TGCGCCAGCAGCCTCCTCCCCGGACTAGCGAGCGGGTACGAGCAGTACTTC.

This clone was picked up a small number of times. The chain employs TRBV28 and TRBJ1-5; 8 bases match TRBD1. This CDR3 is built from 18 residues. Germline V gene data show CDR1 as MDHEN and CDR2 as SYDVKM. V was clipped by 4 bases and J by 4 bases; unmatched bases: 15. CDR3 DNA: TGTGCCAGCAGTTGGGGATCCATCGGGACAGGATCGAATCAGCCCCAGCATTTT. Amino acids: CASSWGSIGTGSNQPQHF.

A single count supports this clone. The CDR3 DNA reads as TGCAGCGTTGTTGTCCCGCTAACAGAAGCCTACGAGCAGTACTTC. It specifies CSVVVPLTEAYEQYF. This chain uses TRBV29-1 with TRBJ2-7; D not certain. Trimming removed 4 bases from V and 2 bases from J, with 18 bases in between. Germline-derived CDR1 and CDR2 are SQVTM and ANQGSEA. CDR3 length: 15 residues.

The rearrangement uses TRBV28 and TRBJ2-3; TRBD2 agrees at 8 bases. The germline gives CDR1 MDHEN, CDR2 SYDVKM. Trimming cost V 6 bases and J 6 bases; bases outside gene matches: 14. The CDR3 runs 16 residues. CDR3 coding DNA: TGTGCCAGCAGGCGGGGGGCCGGTCCTACAACGGATACGCAGTATTTT. Translated, it gives CASRRGAGPTTDTQYF.

The genes are TRBV30 and TRBJ1-2, with 7 positions matching TRBD1. This CDR3 comprises 14 residues. The germline gives CDR1 GTSNPN, CDR2 SVGIG (reference sequence). V lost 0 bases and J lost 5; bases outside the gene matches: 6. CDR3 sequence reads: CAWSVGGGGYGYTF. Here the CDR3 DNA reads TGTGCCTGGAGTGTAGGAGGGGGCGGGTATGGCTACACCTTC.

The rearrangement links TRBV4-2 to TRBJ1-6, with D perhaps TRBD1 (5 bases). The CDR3 totals 17 residues. Looked up from germline, CDR1 is LGHNA and CDR2 is YNFKEQ. V lost 0 bases and J lost 0, with 9 bases in between. CDR3 nucleotides: TGTGCCAGCAGCCAAGATGCGGGGGGCTCCTATAATTCACCCCTCCACTTT. It is translated as CASSQDAGGSYNSPLHF.

V usage is TRBV15 and J usage is TRBJ2-4; 7 bases are shared with TRBD1. V gave up 5 bases and J gave up 2 bases; unmatched junction bases: 9. The CDR3 is 16 amino acids. Germline lookup yields CDR1 LNHNV and CDR2 YYDKDF (reference sequence). The CDR3 protein is CATSQLRQGTKNIQYF. Written as DNA, the CDR3 is TGTGCCACCAGCCAACTCAGACAGGGCACCAAAAACATTCAGTACTTC.

V gene TRBV7-9 combines with J gene TRBJ1-1, with D unclear. Germline assignment: CDR1 SEHNR and CDR2 FQNEAQ (reference sequence). The CDR3 covers 15 residues. Trimming took off 4 bases at V and 7 bases at J, with 19 bases between the two ends. The CDR3 nucleotides are TGTGCCAGCAGCTACCAACGACCGGGAGCCCTTGAAGCTTTCTTT. As protein: CASSYQRPGALEAFF.

This sequence joins TRBV7-9 and TRBJ2-4; the D gene is possibly TRBD2 (6 bases). Trimming shortened V by 3 bases and J by 5 bases, and 11 bases separated the two germline ends. The CDR3 contains 14 residues. Germline CDR1 and CDR2: SEHNR and FQNEAQ (reference sequence). The CDR3 reads CASSFAGSQNIQYF. CDR3 coding DNA: TGTGCCAGCAGCTTTGCGGGATCTCAAAACATTCAGTACTTC.

Here the CDR3 reads CASSIGLAGVVEQFF. In nucleotides, the CDR3 is TGTGCCAGTAGTATAGGGCTAGCGGGAGTGGTTGAGCAGTTCTTC. The rearrangement uses TRBV19 and TRBJ2-1; 10 positions agree with TRBD2. Trimming cost V 1 base and J 9 bases; bases outside gene matches: 6. The CDR3 runs to 15 residues. Per the germline V gene, CDR1 is LNHDA and CDR2 is SQIVND (reference sequence).

V is TRBV7-2 and J is TRBJ2-1, with D maybe TRBD2 (6 bases). Trimming pared 5 bases from V and 4 bases from J, leaving 12 bases between. Germline CDR1 reads SGHTA; CDR2 reads FQGNSA. This CDR3 has 14 amino acids. In DNA, the CDR3 is TGTGCCAGCAGCCCCGACGGACTATACAATGAGCAGTTCTTC. Its translation: CASSPDGLYNEQFF.

V is TRBV30 and J is TRBJ1-2, with 9 bases aligning to TRBD1. CDR3 length equals 13 residues. Looked up from germline, CDR1 is GTSNPN and CDR2 is SVGIG (reference sequence). Trimming removed 8 bases from V and 7 bases from J; junction bases left unmatched: 11. CDR3 amino acids: CAHRGTGMSGYTF. Written as DNA, the CDR3 is TGTGCCCACCGGGGGACAGGGATGAGTGGCTACACCTTC.

This clone appeared a few times. V usage is TRBV28 and J usage is TRBJ1-2; the D gene is possibly TRBD1 (5 bases). The CDR3 spans 13 residues. The germline CDR1 and CDR2 sequences are MDHEN and SYDVKM. V lost 4 bases, J lost 4 bases, and 10 bases lay in between. CDR3 protein: CASSSTGFYGYTF. CDR3 DNA: TGTGCCAGCAGTTCCACAGGATTCTATGGCTACACCTTC.